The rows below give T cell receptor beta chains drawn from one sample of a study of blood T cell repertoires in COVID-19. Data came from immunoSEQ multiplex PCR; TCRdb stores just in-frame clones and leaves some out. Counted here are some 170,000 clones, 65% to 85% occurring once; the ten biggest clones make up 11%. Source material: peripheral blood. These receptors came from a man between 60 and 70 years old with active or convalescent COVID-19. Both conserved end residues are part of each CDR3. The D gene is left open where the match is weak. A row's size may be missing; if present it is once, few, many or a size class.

CDR3: CASRAGGLDQPQHF
DNA: TGTGCCAGCCGAGCGGGAGGTTTGGATCAGCCCCAGCATTTT
size: few
D: -
V: TRBV19
J: TRBJ1-5

CDR3: CASSQFTGGNTGELFF
DNA: TGTGCCAGCAGCCAATTCACGGGGGGGAACACCGGGGAGCTGTTTTTT
size: -
D: TRBD2
V: TRBV3-1/TRBV3-2
J: TRBJ2-2

CDR3: CASSLGRNTEAFF
DNA: TGCGCCAGCAGCTTGGGGAGGAACACTGAAGCTTTCTTT
size: -
D: -
V: TRBV5-1
J: TRBJ1-1

CDR3: CASSLTGIANYGYTF
DNA: TGCGCCAGCAGCTTGACAGGGATAGCTAACTATGGCTACACCTTC
size: -
D: -
V: TRBV5-1
J: TRBJ1-2

CDR3: CASSPRIEEGETQYF
DNA: TGTGCCAGCTCACCACGAATTGAGGAGGGAGAGACCCAGTACTTC
size: -
D: -
V: TRBV18
J: TRBJ2-5

CDR3: CASSLGTGGVGQETQYF
DNA: TGCGCCAGCAGCCTCGGGACAGGGGGAGTGGGGCAAGAGACCCAGTACTTC
size: -
D: TRBD1
V: TRBV5-1
J: TRBJ2-5

CDR3: CASSRSDSLNYGYTF
DNA: TGTGCCAGCAGCCGCTCGGACAGCCTTAACTATGGCTACACCTTC
size: -
D: -
V: TRBV9
J: TRBJ1-2

CDR3: CAIRRLGTATEAFF
DNA: TGTGCCATCAGGCGACTTGGGACAGCCACTGAAGCTTTCTTT
size: once
D: TRBD1
V: TRBV10-3
J: TRBJ1-1

CDR3: CASSIGGVEKLFF
DNA: TGTGCCAGCAGCATAGGGGGGGTCGAAAAACTGTTTTTT
size: -
D: -
V: TRBV5-6
J: TRBJ1-4

CDR3: CASSLEASAFDYEQYF
DNA: TGTGCCAGCAGCTTAGAGGCTAGCGCCTTCGACTACGAGCAGTACTTC
size: -
D: -
V: TRBV11-1
J: TRBJ2-7

CDR3: CASSVGQMYEQYF
DNA: TGCGCCAGCAGTGTGGGACAGATGTACGAGCAGTACTTC
size: -
D: TRBD1
V: TRBV5-1
J: TRBJ2-7

CDR3: CASSQLTGNSGNTIYF
DNA: TGCGCCAGCAGCCAACTTACAGGGAACTCTGGAAACACCATATATTTT
size: -
D: -
V: TRBV5-1
J: TRBJ1-3

CDR3: CASSPNRAETQYF
DNA: TGTGCCAGCAGTCCGAACAGGGCCGAGACCCAGTACTTC
size: few
D: -
V: TRBV6-5
J: TRBJ2-5

CDR3: CASSPSSAGAIDTQYF
DNA: TGTGCCAGCTCACCCTCGTCAGCGGGAGCCATAGATACGCAGTATTTT
size: -
D: TRBD2
V: TRBV18
J: TRBJ2-3

CDR3: CASSLGLAGDQGETQYF
DNA: TGCGCCAGCAGCTTGGGACTAGCGGGGGACCAGGGGGAGACCCAGTACTTC
size: -
D: TRBD2
V: TRBV5-1
J: TRBJ2-5

CDR3: CASENRVNEQFF
DNA: TGTGCCAGCGAAAACAGGGTGAATGAGCAGTTCTTC
size: many
D: -
V: TRBV4-2
J: TRBJ2-1

CDR3: CSVEEGQGGNQPQHF
DNA: TGCAGCGTTGAAGAAGGACAGGGGGGCAATCAGCCCCAGCATTTT
size: -
D: TRBD1
V: TRBV29-1
J: TRBJ1-5

CDR3: CASSIYGSNQPQHF
DNA: TGTGCCAGTAGTATCTACGGTAGCAATCAGCCCCAGCATTTT
size: -
D: -
V: TRBV19
J: TRBJ1-5

CDR3: CASSQGIRAGSEKLFF
DNA: TGTGCCAGCAGCCAAGGGATTAGGGCGGGTAGTGAAAAACTGTTTTTT
size: -
D: -
V: TRBV3-1/TRBV3-2
J: TRBJ1-4

CDR3: CASSPARFSYNEQFF
DNA: TGTGCCAGCAGTCCTGCTAGATTTTCCTACAATGAGCAGTTCTTC
size: -
D: -
V: TRBV2
J: TRBJ2-1

CDR3: CASSTDRVGTEAFF
DNA: TGTGCCAGCAGCACGGACAGGGTTGGAACTGAAGCTTTCTTT
size: -
D: TRBD1
V: TRBV11-2
J: TRBJ1-1

CDR3: CASTKTTYGGSEQYF
DNA: TGTGCCAGCACTAAAACGACCTACGGCGGGAGCGAGCAGTACTTC
size: -
D: TRBD2
V: TRBV6-5
J: TRBJ2-7

CDR3: CSVVGPSGREGEQFF
DNA: TGCAGCGTTGTAGGGCCTAGCGGGAGGGAAGGTGAGCAGTTCTTC
size: -
D: TRBD2
V: TRBV29-1
J: TRBJ2-1

CDR3: CASSQDGSEQFF
DNA: TGTGCCAGCAGCCAAGACGGGAGTGAGCAGTTCTTC
size: -
D: -
V: TRBV3-1/TRBV3-2
J: TRBJ2-1

CDR3: CASSSQGGYGYTF
DNA: TGTGCCAGCAGTTCGCAGGGCGGCTATGGCTACACCTTC
size: -
D: -
V: TRBV28
J: TRBJ1-2

CDR3: CASSPAQGIGQPQHF
DNA: TGTGCCAGCTCACCGGCACAGGGAATCGGTCAGCCCCAGCATTTT
size: -
D: -
V: TRBV18
J: TRBJ1-5

CDR3: CSVIQGQVNTEAFF
DNA: TGCAGCGTTATCCAGGGGCAGGTAAACACTGAAGCTTTCTTT
size: once
D: -
V: TRBV29-1
J: TRBJ1-1

CDR3: CASSIRTGGGNQPQHF
DNA: TGTGCCAGTAGTATCAGAACAGGGGGTGGCAATCAGCCCCAGCATTTT
size: -
D: TRBD1
V: TRBV19
J: TRBJ1-5

CDR3: CASSQPRGLEQYF
DNA: TGCGCCAGCAGCCAACCCAGGGGTCTCGAGCAGTACTTC
size: -
D: -
V: TRBV4-1
J: TRBJ2-7

CDR3: CASSSGYPSSYNEQFF
DNA: TGTGCCAGTAGTAGCGGCTACCCGAGCTCCTACAATGAGCAGTTCTTC
size: -
D: -
V: TRBV19
J: TRBJ2-1

CDR3: CASSQGRKVGTQTYEQYF
DNA: TGCGCCAGCAGCCAAGGACGCAAGGTCGGGACACAGACCTACGAGCAGTACTTC
size: -
D: -
V: TRBV4-1
J: TRBJ2-7

CDR3: CASSMGQGAYEQYF
DNA: TGTGCCAGTAGTATGGGACAGGGGGCCTACGAGCAGTACTTC
size: -
D: TRBD1
V: TRBV19
J: TRBJ2-7

CDR3: CASSLDGRGNQPQHF
DNA: TGTGCCAGCAGCTTAGATGGGCGGGGAAATCAGCCCCAGCATTTT
size: -
D: -
V: TRBV7-2
J: TRBJ1-5

CDR3: CASSLAGGGPSYEQYF
DNA: TGTGCCAGCAGCTTAGCAGGGGGCGGGCCTTCCTACGAGCAGTACTTC
size: once
D: TRBD1
V: TRBV11-2
J: TRBJ2-7

CDR3: CASRRPTSGDTQYF
DNA: TGTGCCAGCAGGCGCCCGACTAGCGGGGATACGCAGTATTTT
size: few
D: TRBD2
V: TRBV6-6
J: TRBJ2-3

CDR3: CASSGNGVAEQPQHF
DNA: TGTGCCAGTAGTGGAAACGGGGTAGCGGAACAGCCCCAGCATTTT
size: -
D: -
V: TRBV19
J: TRBJ1-5

CDR3: CASSQDTSSYEQYF
DNA: TGTGCCAGCAGCCAAGATACTAGCTCCTACGAGCAGTACTTC
size: -
D: -
V: TRBV3-1/TRBV3-2
J: TRBJ2-7

CDR3: CASGQGGQSPANEQFF
DNA: TGCGCCAGCGGCCAGGGGGGACAGAGTCCAGCAAATGAGCAGTTCTTC
size: few
D: -
V: TRBV5-1
J: TRBJ2-1

CDR3: CASSARLAPLAGEQYF
DNA: TGTGCCAGCAGCGCCAGACTAGCTCCCCTGGCAGGCGAGCAGTACTTC
size: -
D: TRBD2
V: TRBV9
J: TRBJ2-7

CDR3: CATSDSGVGYEQYF
DNA: TGTGCCACCAGTGATTCGGGGGTCGGCTACGAGCAGTACTTC
size: -
D: -
V: TRBV24-1
J: TRBJ2-7

CDR3: CASSVVLWAGAGYTF
DNA: TGTGCCAGCAGCGTAGTCCTATGGGCAGGGGCTGGCTACACCTTC
size: -
D: -
V: TRBV9
J: TRBJ1-2

CDR3: CASSPSGTVSGANVLTF
DNA: TGCGCCAGCAGCCCTAGCGGGACGGTCTCTGGGGCCAACGTCCTGACTTTC
size: once
D: TRBD2
V: TRBV5-1
J: TRBJ2-6

CDR3: CASSGLAGRETQYF
DNA: TGTGCCAGCAGCGGACTAGCGGGGCGGGAGACCCAGTACTTC
size: -
D: TRBD2
V: TRBV6-5
J: TRBJ2-5

CDR3: CASQGHSGGEAFF
DNA: TGTGCCAGCCAGGGACACTCCGGTGGTGAAGCTTTCTTT
size: -
D: -
V: TRBV6-5
J: TRBJ1-1

CDR3: CASSRGRGPWEQYF
DNA: TGTGCCAGCAGCCGGGGCAGGGGGCCTTGGGAGCAGTACTTC
size: -
D: TRBD1
V: TRBV6-5
J: TRBJ2-7

CDR3: CASSLRPSGGGTDTQYF
DNA: TGCGCCAGCAGCTTGCGCCCGTCGGGGGGTGGCACAGATACGCAGTATTTT
size: -
D: TRBD2
V: TRBV5-1
J: TRBJ2-3

CDR3: CASSFGTSGRTGELFF
DNA: TGTGCCAGCAGCTTCGGGACTAGCGGGAGAACCGGGGAGCTGTTTTTT
size: -
D: TRBD2
V: TRBV7-9
J: TRBJ2-2